The 19 T cell receptor beta chains presented below share a single source sample, sequenced in a study of blood T cell repertoires in COVID-19. Libraries were prepared by immunoSEQ multiplex PCR; TCRdb keeps only in-frame clonotypes and omits some of them. The table shows about 300,000 clones, with around 90% occurring only once. Sequenced material: PBMCs or T cells enriched from blood (not recorded which). The receptors stem from a woman aged 25 to 39 who had recovered from COVID-19.

The V gene is TRBV7-3, the J gene TRBJ1-1; 11 bases line up with TRBD1. There are 15 residues in the CDR3. The germline V gene has CDR1 SGHTA and CDR2 FQGTGA. V lost 3 bases to trimming and J lost 3 bases; unmatched junction nucleotides: 3. The CDR3: CASSLGQGEHTEAFF. Written as DNA, the CDR3 is TGTGCCAGCAGCTTGGGACAGGGGGAACACACTGAAGCTTTCTTT. Drawing the rest from reference TRBV7-3 and TRBJ1-1, the complete variable domain is GAGVSQTPSNKVTEKGKYVELRCDPISGHTALYWYRQSLGQGPEFLIYFQGTGAADDSGLPNDRFFAVRPEGSVSTLKIQRTERGDSAVYLCASSLGQGEHTEAFFGQGTRLTVV.

The chain has TRBV30 and TRBJ1-6, with 7 bases matching TRBD1. Trimming took 5 bases from V and 8 from J; bases not matched to a gene: 6. Germline CDR1 GTSNPN, CDR2 SVGIG (reference sequence). The CDR3 contains 13 residues. CDR3: CAWGGDSYSPLHF. CDR3 DNA: TGTGCCTGGGGGGGGGACAGTTATTCACCCCTCCACTTT.

In DNA, the CDR3 is TGTGCCAGCAGTTTAGGGACAGTCCAAGAGACCCAGTACTTC. Its translation is CASSLGTVQETQYF. The genes are TRBV28 and TRBJ2-5; 7 nucleotides line up with TRBD1. Losses at the gene ends were 2 bases for V and 1 base for J; bases not matched to a gene: 1. This CDR3 contains 14 residues. Germline V gene sequence: CDR1 MDHEN, CDR2 SYDVKM.

The rearrangement joins TRBV5-6 to TRBJ2-1; 7 bases are a match to TRBD1. J lost 7 bases, V lost 3 bases, and 13 bases had no gene match. The CDR3 consists of 16 residues. The V gene's germline CDR1 is SGHDT and CDR2 YYEEEE. Written as DNA, the CDR3 is TGTGCCAGCAGCTCCGCACCAGGGACAGCGCATAATGAGCAGTTCTTC. It specifies CASSSAPGTAHNEQFF.

This clone was recorded only once. The CDR3 DNA is TGTGCCAGCTCACCGATCCCGACAGGGAATCAGCCCCAGCATTTT. Residues: CASSPIPTGNQPQHF. This chain links TRBV18 with TRBJ1-5; 7 bases map to TRBD1. The CDR3 totals 15 residues. The V segment lost 3 bases and the J segment 4 bases; nucleotides outside the gene matches: 6. Germline loops: CDR1 KGHSH, CDR2 LQKENI.

This chain joins TRBV16 and TRBJ1-1; D is unclear. Germline V gene sequence: CDR1 KGHSY, CDR2 FQNENV. Trimming pared 6 bases from V and 1 base from J, leaving 9 bases between. CDR3 length: 13 amino acids. The CDR3 reads CASSLRENTEAFF. The CDR3 coding sequence is TGTGCCAGCAGTCTTCGGGAGAACACTGAAGCTTTCTTT. The variable domain in full, with the rest retrieved from reference TRBV16 and TRBJ1-1, is GEEVAQTPKHLVRGEGQKAKLYCAPIKGHSYVFWYQQVLKNEFKFLISFQNENVFDETGMPKERFSAKCLPNSPCSLEIQATKLEDSAVYFCASSLRENTEAFFGQGTRLTVV.

The V gene is TRBV10-3, the J gene TRBJ2-7; D not certain. This CDR3 comprises 15 residues. Germline V gene sequence: CDR1 ENHRY, CDR2 SYGVKD. Trimming removed 2 bases from V and 1 base from J, with 12 bases in between. CDR3 in amino acids: CAISELAGWSYEQYF. The CDR3 DNA sequence: TGTGCCATCAGTGAGCTGGCAGGTTGGTCCTACGAGCAGTACTTC.

This chain joins TRBV28 and TRBJ2-1, with D unclear. CDR1 is MDHEN, CDR2 SYDVKM, per germline. The CDR3 runs 14 residues. The V end lost 4 bases, the J end lost 5 bases, and 12 bases lay between the germline ends. This chain's CDR3 is CASSSILRNNEQFF. CDR3 coding DNA: TGTGCCAGCAGTTCCATATTGCGGAACAATGAGCAGTTCTTC.

V and J are TRBV27 and TRBJ2-1; a weak D match, TRBD1 (6 bases). CDR3 length equals 18 residues. Germline CDR1 reads MNHEY; CDR2 reads SMNVEV (reference sequence). Between the trimmed V and J ends, which lost 1 base and 8 bases, there was a span of 24 bases. The CDR3 is CASSLYTRWDTTNYEQFF. The CDR3 DNA sequence: TGTGCCAGCAGTTTATACACACGTTGGGACACAACAAACTATGAGCAGTTCTTC.

The gene calls are TRBV18 and TRBJ2-1, with TRBD2 matching over 13 bases. Germline V gene sequence: CDR1 KGHSH, CDR2 LQKENI. This CDR3 comprises 17 residues. V shed 4 bases, J shed 4 bases, and the junction held 7 bases outside the gene matches. CDR3: CASSQGLAGVGYNEQFF. The CDR3 region has the DNA TGTGCCAGCTCACAAGGACTAGCGGGAGTGGGGTACAATGAGCAGTTCTTC.

The chain is built from TRBV5-1 and TRBJ1-1; perhaps TRBD1 as D (6 bases). Trimming took 6 bases from V and 4 from J, leaving 16 bases between them. This CDR3 is 14 amino acids long. Germline-derived CDR1 and CDR2 are SGHRS and YFSETQ. In nucleotides, the CDR3 is TGCGCCAGCAACTCAGGGGTGGGTGGCACTGAAGCTTTCTTT. Protein sequence: CASNSGVGGTEAFF.

This chain connects TRBV6-5 to TRBJ1-2, with D maybe TRBD1 (5 bases). Germline V gene lookup returns CDR1 MNHEY and CDR2 SVGAGI. V gave up 3 bases and J gave up 3 bases, with 11 bases separating them. The CDR3 loop spans 14 amino acids. As DNA, the CDR3 is TGTGCCAGCAGTTATCGTCAGGGTCACTATGGCTACACCTTC. This encodes CASSYRQGHYGYTF.

This chain uses TRBV2 with TRBJ2-1; the D is unclear. The CDR3 covers 11 residues. CDR1 and CDR2 (germline): SNHLY, FYNNEI. The V end was cut by 5 bases, the J end by 10 bases, with 9 bases between. CDR3: CASSPNTEQFF. CDR3 DNA: TGTGCCAGCAGTCCGAACACCGAGCAGTTCTTC. The variable domain in full, completed from reference TRBV2 and TRBJ2-1, reads EPEVTQTPSHQVTQMGQEVILRCVPISNHLYFYWYRQILGQKVEFLVSFYNNEISEKSEIFDDQFSVERPDGSNFTLKIRSTKLEDSAMYFCASSPNTEQFFGPGTRLTVL.

This rearrangement joins TRBV25-1 to TRBJ2-3; 11 nucleotides line up with TRBD2. V lost 5 bases, J lost 11 bases, and 3 bases stayed unmatched. The germline V gene encodes CDR1 MGHDK and CDR2 SYGVNS. This CDR3 has 12 residues. The CDR3 nucleotides are TGTGCCAGCAGTCTGACTAGCGGGAAGCAGTATTTT. Amino acid sequence: CASSLTSGKQYF.

The V gene is TRBV9, the J gene TRBJ2-3, with 8 bases aligning to TRBD1. Germline V gives CDR1 SGDLS, CDR2 YYNGEE. The CDR3 is made up of 15 amino acids. The junction had 11 bases not matched to a gene; V was cut back by 6 bases and J by 5 bases. CDR3 DNA sequence: TGTGCCAGCAACCCAGGGGGCATACTAGGAGATACGCAGTATTTT. It yields the protein CASNPGGILGDTQYF.

The chain joins TRBV3-1 (or the pseudogene TRBV3-2) to TRBJ2-2; D unclear. Trimming left V 2 bases short and J 4 bases short, with 5 bases between. This CDR3 contains 13 residues. Per the germline V gene, CDR1 is LGHDT and CDR2 is YNNKEL (reference sequence). Here the CDR3 DNA reads TGTGCCAGCAGCCAACTACTCACCGGGGAGCTGTTTTTT. Encoded protein: CASSQLLTGELFF.

This clone was found a few times. The chain uses TRBV6-5 and TRBJ2-1; D ambiguous. This CDR3 spans 12 amino acids. Trimming took off 2 bases at V and 5 bases at J, with 4 bases between the two ends. Germline V gene sequence: CDR1 MNHEY, CDR2 SVGAGI. The CDR3 protein is CASSYGNNEQFF. The CDR3 bases are TGTGCCAGCAGTTACGGCAACAATGAGCAGTTCTTC.

The rearrangement joins TRBV19 to TRBJ1-5; tentative D call: TRBD1 (5 bases). The CDR3 spans 14 residues. CDR1 and CDR2 from the germline V gene are LNHDA and SQIVND (reference sequence). The V end lost 10 bases, the J end lost 3 bases, and 16 bases lay between the germline ends. For the CDR3, the DNA is TGTGCCACCTCTAGGCAGGGCGTCAATCAGCCCCAGCATTTT. Translation: CATSRQGVNQPQHF.

This chain links TRBV5-8 with TRBJ1-3, with 8 bases matching TRBD1. The junction had 2 bases not matched to a gene; V was cut back by 2 bases and J by 1 base. CDR3 length equals 15 residues. Germline CDR1 and CDR2: SGHTS and YDEGEE. CDR3 nucleotides: TGTGCCAGCAGCTTACAGGGGGGATCTGGAAACACCATATATTTT. Translated: CASSLQGGSGNTIYF.